This TCR beta chain comes out of a study of OX40 agonist ivuxolimab in advanced cancers. The wider study: In this cohort, patients received ivuxolimab, an agonistic anti-OX40 (CD134) antibody. Among those treated, three patients had partial responses, one with hepatocellular carcinoma and two with cutaneous melanoma. Study findings and constraints: Dosing at 0.1 to 3.0 mg/kg was accompanied by clonal expansion of CD4+ and CD8+ blood T cells by week 6. Antigen specificity was not determined for the expanded peripheral T cells.

This table comes from immunoSEQ multiplex PCR, and its TCRdb copy is limited to in-frame clones, with some not included. Among tens of thousands of clones listed, around 82% were seen once. In regard to this clone: Its matching antigen is unknown.

V shed 5 bases and J 5 bases; nucleotides not matched to a gene: 5. The CDR3 consists of 14 residues. Germline V gene sequence: CDR1 SGHNT, CDR2 YENEEA. The chain recombines TRBV11-3 with TRBJ1-4; the match to TRBD1 covers 7 bases. The receptor was derived from an adult with an advanced solid tumor such as melanoma, head and neck, liver or kidney cancer. Sample: CD4+ or CD8+ T cells sorted from blood, taken in a trial of the OX40 agonist ivuxolimab. The CDR3 sequence is CASSKTGLNEKLFF. Written as DNA, the CDR3 is TGTGCCAGCAGCAAGACAGGGCTGAATGAAAAACTGTTTTTT.